These 12 T cell receptor beta chains came from one sample sequenced in a study of cytomegalovirus exposure and HLA in healthy donors. PCR used 60 Vbeta primers and 13 Jbeta primers. Measured with immunoSEQ multiplex PCR; TCRdb has only the in-frame clones, and not every one. The repertoire holds 99,000 or so clones, around 80% seen once, with about 2.2% in the top ten. Sequencing input: PBMCs. The origin of the receptors is a man under 40 in good health and CMV-seronegative.

The chain recombines TRBV5-1 with TRBJ2-1; TRBD1 agrees at 8 bases. V lost 3 bases and J lost 7; bases outside the gene matches: 3. The CDR3 is made up of 13 amino acids. Germline values: CDR1 SGHRS, CDR2 YFSETQ. CDR3 in amino acids: CASSWTGSNEQFF. In DNA, the CDR3 is TGCGCCAGCAGCTGGACAGGGAGTAATGAGCAGTTCTTC.

The V gene is TRBV30, the J gene TRBJ1-6; 9 nucleotides line up with TRBD1. This CDR3 is built from 13 residues. Germline CDR1 is GTSNPN and CDR2 is SVGIG (reference sequence). J lost 7 bases, V lost 5 bases, and 3 bases had no gene match. Here the CDR3 DNA reads TGTGCCTGGGCCGGGACAGGGAATTCACCCCTCCACTTT. Translated, it gives CAWAGTGNSPLHF. Full variable domain (outside the CDR3, taken from reference TRBV30 and TRBJ1-6): SQTIHQWPATLVQPVGSPLSLECTVEGTSNPNLYWYRQAAGRGLQLLFYSVGIGQISSEVPQNLSASRPQDRQFILSSKKLLLSDSGFYLCAWAGTGNSPLHFGNGTRLTVT.

The chain joins TRBV6-1 to TRBJ2-1; D is unresolved. CDR3 length equals 12 residues. Germline loops: CDR1 MNHNS, CDR2 SASEGT. V was shortened by 7 bases and J by 2 bases, with 6 bases between the two germline ends. CDR3: CASKRAYNEQFF. The CDR3 coding sequence is TGTGCCAGCAAGCGTGCCTACAATGAGCAGTTCTTC.

This rearrangement joins TRBV7-9 to TRBJ2-3; D might be TRBD1 (6 bases). With 1 base removed from V and 1 base from J, the gap between germline ends came to 15 bases. Germline V lookup: CDR1 SEHNR, CDR2 FQNEAQ (reference sequence). The CDR3 extends over 17 amino acids. CDR3 loop: CASSLGSGEGRTDTQYF. CDR3 DNA: TGTGCCAGCAGCTTAGGCTCAGGGGAAGGGCGCACAGATACGCAGTATTTT.

J is TRBJ1-1 and V is TRBV5-1, with TRBD1 matching over 8 bases. Looked up from germline, CDR1 is SGHRS and CDR2 is YFSETQ. This CDR3 is built from 13 residues. The trim removed 4 bases at V and 8 bases at J, leaving 7 bases unmatched. The CDR3 DNA is TGCGCCAGCAGCCACGACAGGGGCCACGAAGCTTTCTTT. This gives the protein CASSHDRGHEAFF.

The J gene is TRBJ2-5, the V gene TRBV5-1; 9 bases map to TRBD2. V trimming: 7 bases; J trimming: 2 bases; junction bases outside the gene matches: 6. CDR3 length equals 14 residues. Per germline, CDR1 SGHRS and CDR2 YFSETQ. This CDR3 is CASGLAGNQETQYF. In nucleotides, the CDR3 is TGCGCCAGCGGGCTAGCGGGAAATCAAGAGACCCAGTACTTC.

The rearrangement joins TRBV6-5 to TRBJ2-1; 8 nucleotides align to TRBD1. CDR3 length: 16 amino acids. V lost 4 bases and J lost 4; bases outside the gene matches: 9. The germline V gene has CDR1 MNHEY and CDR2 SVGAGI. The CDR3 DNA follows: TGTGCCAGCAGTTCACCAGGGGGCCAGGGTTACAATGAGCAGTTCTTC. The encoded protein is CASSSPGGQGYNEQFF.

This chain connects TRBV4-2 to TRBJ1-2; no clear D gene. The CDR3 runs to 13 residues. CDR1 and CDR2 from the germline V gene are LGHNA and YNFKEQ. Trimming took off 1 base at V and 6 bases at J, with 9 bases between the two ends. This CDR3 is CASSQGTGDGYTF. In nucleotides, the CDR3 is TGTGCCAGCAGCCAAGGAACGGGAGATGGCTACACCTTC.

This chain connects TRBV7-2 to TRBJ2-1; 7 bases line up with TRBD2. Germline V gene sequence: CDR1 SGHTA, CDR2 FQGNSA. The junction had 10 bases not matched to a gene; V was cut back by 5 bases and J by 12 bases. The CDR3 extends over 13 amino acids. CDR3 DNA: TGTGCCAGCAGCCTGGTACGTGGGGGGGGGCAGTTCTTC. Translating it yields CASSLVRGGGQFF.

J is TRBJ2-7 and V is TRBV2, with D unclear. This CDR3 region has 13 residues. Per germline, CDR1 SNHLY and CDR2 FYNNEI. V was pared by 4 bases and J by 3 bases, with 10 bases between. The CDR3 bases are TGTGCCAGCAGTGCAGGTATCTTCTACGAGCAGTACTTC. This gives the protein CASSAGIFYEQYF.

The gene calls are TRBV7-3 and TRBJ2-3; D perhaps matches TRBD1 (5 bases). V lost 5 bases and J 2 bases, leaving 14 bases between the germline ends. The CDR3 has 15 residues. Per the germline V gene, CDR1 is SGHTA and CDR2 is FQGTGA. Here the CDR3 reads CASSQIDRTTDTQYF. CDR3 nucleotide sequence: TGTGCCAGCAGCCAGATAGACAGAACCACAGATACGCAGTATTTT.

The chain combines TRBV19 with TRBJ1-1; TRBD1 agrees at 8 bases. Trimming removed 9 bases from V and 3 bases from J; junction bases left unmatched: 15. The CDR3 length is 16 residues. Per germline, CDR1 LNHDA and CDR2 SQIVND (reference sequence). In nucleotides, the CDR3 is TGTGCCAGGTCGTACCCAGGGGGCAGACGACACACTGAAGCTTTCTTT. Its translation is CARSYPGGRRHTEAFF.